One and the same sample provided the 27 T cell receptor beta chains below, sequenced in a study of post-analysis software for immune sequencing data. Study-wide points: Comparison of patients with controls showed 4 to 6 TRBV segments more frequent in patients, TRBV5-6, TRBV5-1 and TRBV20-1 among them.

Prepared libraries of TCR beta cDNA carried unique molecular identifiers. MiXCR, run by TCRdb on the PCR reads, gives a single entry per CDR3 protein. The sample carries approximately 180,000 distinct CDR3 sequences, 30% recorded once. Their specific antigens are unknown. Sample: blood. All receptors come from a girl aged 10 to 17 with multiple sclerosis.

At least ten counts were recorded for this clonotype. J is TRBJ2-1 and V is TRBV6-4; 11 positions match TRBD2. The CDR3 runs 14 residues. In germline, CDR1 is MRHNA, CDR2 SNTAGT. J gave up 6 bases and V 8 bases, and 6 bases lay outside the gene matches. The CDR3 reads CASSLAGEGNEQFF. DNA for the CDR3: TGTGCCAGCTCACTAGCGGGAGAGGGCAATGAGCAGTTCTTC.

The V gene is TRBV10-3, the J gene TRBJ2-7; the match to TRBD2 covers 11 bases. The CDR3 totals 19 residues. Per germline, CDR1 ENHRY and CDR2 SYGVKD. CDR3 DNA sequence: TGTGCTATCCTTGTAGAGACACCGACTAGCGGGATTCTCCCCTACGAGCAGTACTTC. This translates into CAILVETPTSGILPYEQYF.

This clonotype was seen once. This sequence may be a read error, since a much larger clone differs from it by one base. This chain uses TRBV5-1 with TRBJ2-3; weak D call: TRBD2 (6 bases). This CDR3 has 15 residues. The germline CDR1 and CDR2 sequences are SGHRS and YFSETQ. The V end was cut by 7 bases, the J end by 0 bases, with 15 bases between. CDR3 sequence (DNA): TGCGCCAGCTCTACGGGGGACCGCAGCACAGATACGCAGTATTTT. This gives the protein CASSTGDRSTDTQYF. Using reference TRBV5-1 and TRBJ2-3 for the parts outside the CDR3, the full variable domain is KAGVTQTPRYLIKTRGQQVTLSCSPISGHRSVSWYQQTPGQGLQFLFEYFSETQRNKGNFPGRFSGRQFSNSRSEMNVSTLELGDSALYLCASSTGDRSTDTQYFGPGTRLTVL.

The table lists this clonotype with a few counts. The CDR3 coding sequence is TGTGCCACCAGTGATTCCACCCCTAGCGGGAGGGTCAATGAGCAGTTCTTC. Translated, it gives CATSDSTPSGRVNEQFF. The chain links TRBV24-1 to TRBJ2-1; TRBD2 matches at 12 bases. The germline gives CDR1 KGHDR, CDR2 SFDVKD. There are 17 residues in the CDR3. Germline trimming cut 2 bases from V and 6 bases from J; bases unmatched to any gene: 7.

Only a few counts were recorded for this clonotype. The chain couples TRBV27 to TRBJ2-3; D unresolved. The CDR3 is 17 amino acids. Germline CDR1 MNHEY, CDR2 SMNVEV (reference sequence). V lost 6 bases, J lost 1 base, and 20 bases lay in between. As DNA, the CDR3 is TGTGCCAGCAGCCCAGATCGTCCAGGACGTCGCACAGATACGCAGTATTTT. This codes for CASSPDRPGRRTDTQYF.

This clonotype was observed many times. The genes are TRBV4-1 and TRBJ2-5, with 7 nucleotides matching TRBD2. Germline V gene data show CDR1 as MGHRA and CDR2 as YSYEKL. The CDR3 covers 15 residues. The junction had 4 bases not matched to a gene; V was cut back by 1 base and J by 2 bases. In DNA form, the CDR3 reads TGCGCCAGCAGCCAAGTACTAGCGCGACAAGAGACCCAGTACTTC. Its protein product is CASSQVLARQETQYF.

The table lists this clonotype with many counts. V gene TRBV7-2 combines with J gene TRBJ1-2; D is uncertain. The CDR3 has 10 residues. CDR1 and CDR2 (germline): SGHTA, FQGNSA. V was clipped by 8 bases and J by 8 bases, with 9 bases between them. CDR3 coding DNA: TGTGCCAGCCGGGTGGGGGGCTACACCTTC. Translated: CASRVGGYTF.

This clonotype has a count of ten or more. The chain links TRBV20-1 to TRBJ2-1, with TRBD2 matching 9 bases. The germline V gene encodes CDR1 DFQATT and CDR2 SNEGSKA (reference sequence). The CDR3 covers 15 residues. V trimming: 6 bases; J trimming: 0 bases; junction bases outside the gene matches: 6. CDR3 DNA sequence: TGCAGTGCACGCGGTAGCGGGAGCTCCTACAATGAGCAGTTCTTC. This translates into CSARGSGSSYNEQFF.

This clonotype was observed a single time. Since a much larger clone is just one base distant, this may be a read error. The chain uses TRBV15 and TRBJ2-7; D gene uncertain. Trimming left V 0 bases short and J 2 bases short, with 17 bases between. The CDR3 totals 17 residues. Per germline, CDR1 LNHNV and CDR2 YYDKDF (reference sequence). CDR3 DNA sequence: TGTGCCACCAGCAGAGATGCTCCGCCCAAGGGCGCCTACGAGCAGTACTTC. This sequence encodes CATSRDAPPKGAYEQYF.

In its sample, this clonotype was seen a few times. The chain links TRBV28 to TRBJ2-1, with 9 nucleotides matching TRBD1. J gave up 8 bases and V 5 bases, and 13 bases lay outside the gene matches. Germline CDR1 and CDR2: MDHEN and SYDVKM. The CDR3 spans 16 residues. The CDR3 spells CASSPHGQGRNYEQFF. Here the CDR3 DNA reads TGTGCCAGCAGTCCCCACGGACAGGGGAGGAACTATGAGCAGTTCTTC.

About this clonotype: This may arise from a read error, as a much more abundant clone is one base away. The V gene is TRBV18, the J gene TRBJ2-7; 8 positions match TRBD1. Germline V gene data show CDR1 as KGHSH and CDR2 as LQKENI. The CDR3 is 13 residues long. CDR3 DNA: TGTGCCGGCTCCCCCTCAGGGGGCAACGAGCAGTACTTC. Encoded protein: CAGSPSGGNEQYF.

Worth noting for this clonotype: Given a much more abundant clone one base away, this may be a read error. The chain combines TRBV15 with TRBJ2-7; no reliable D call. This CDR3 contains 13 residues. Deletions cut 3 bases from V and 7 bases from J, with 13 bases between. Germline V gene sequence: CDR1 LNHNV, CDR2 YYDKDF (reference sequence). CDR3 nucleotides: TGTGCCACCAGCAGCTCTTCCTTGAATGAGCAGTACTTC. Its translation is CATSSSSLNEQYF.

The V call is TRBV12-3 or TRBV12-4, the J call TRBJ1-1, with 12 bases matching TRBD1. This CDR3 is 14 amino acids long. V shed 5 bases, J shed 12 bases, and the junction held 10 bases outside the gene matches. CDR3 amino acids: CASSPGQGAGGTFF. CDR3 in DNA: TGTGCCAGCAGTCCGGGACAGGGGGCCGGGGGAACTTTCTTT.

This chain uses TRBV12-3 or TRBV12-4 with TRBJ2-7; 9 bases fit TRBD2. This CDR3 comprises 13 residues. V was pared by 10 bases and J by 3 bases, with 7 bases of the junction left unmatched. Written as DNA, the CDR3 is TGTGCCACCCGACTAGCGGAACACTACGAGCAGTACTTC. It translates to CATRLAEHYEQYF.

This clonotype was picked up many times. The chain recombines TRBV11-2 with TRBJ2-5; D possibly corresponds to TRBD1 (6 bases). Germline V gives CDR1 SGHAT, CDR2 FQNNGV. CDR3 length: 13 residues. V was shortened by 6 bases and J by 2 bases, with 10 bases between the two germline ends. The CDR3 DNA reads TGTGCCAGCAGTAAAGGGACACAAGAGACCCAGTACTTC. Protein sequence: CASSKGTQETQYF.

V usage is TRBV6-2 or TRBV6-3 and J usage is TRBJ2-4; 9 bases are shared with TRBD1. CDR1 MNHEY and CDR2 SVGEGT come from the germline V gene. The CDR3 has 15 amino acids. V was clipped by 5 bases and J by 6 bases; unmatched bases: 8. CDR3 sequence (DNA): TGTGCCAGCAGTCATCCGGGACAGGGCAGAAACATTCAGTACTTC. It encodes CASSHPGQGRNIQYF.

This clonotype has ten or more counts. V gene TRBV28 combines with J gene TRBJ2-5; TRBD1 aligns across 10 bases. J gave up 6 bases and V 5 bases, and 9 bases lay outside the gene matches. CDR1 is MDHEN and CDR2 is SYDVKM in the germline V gene. This CDR3 is built from 15 residues. CDR3 in DNA: TGTGCCAGCAGTCCAGGGGACAGGGGTGCGAAGACCCAGTACTTC. This sequence encodes CASSPGDRGAKTQYF.

Comments on this clonotype: A read error is possible here, since a much larger clone lies one base away. The rearrangement uses TRBV7-6 and TRBJ2-7; weak D call: TRBD1 (5 bases). The J call is doubtful: the DNA matches TRBJ2-5 better. The CDR3 loop spans 16 amino acids. The germline CDR1 and CDR2 sequences are SGHVS and FNYEAQ. CDR3 protein: CASSLGGGSSWETQYF. The CDR3 nucleotides read TGTGCCAGCAGCTTAGGGGGCGGTTCCTCATGGGAGACCCAGTACTTC.

The chain employs TRBV5-1 and TRBJ2-1; 10 bases map to TRBD2. CDR1 and CDR2 from the germline V gene are SGHRS and YFSETQ. This CDR3 is 17 amino acids long. V lost 3 bases, J lost 5 bases, and 11 bases stayed unmatched. The CDR3 sequence: CASSSMFSGGLDNEQFF. CDR3 bases: TGCGCCAGCAGCTCGATGTTTAGCGGGGGGCTTGACAATGAGCAGTTCTTC.

This clonotype was counted once. Possible read error: a much larger clone is one base away. V and J are TRBV7-9 and TRBJ2-5; D is undetermined. The length of the CDR3 is 12 residues. Germline lookup yields CDR1 SEHNR and CDR2 FQNEAQ (reference sequence). In DNA form, the CDR3 reads TGTGCATGGACGGTCAGCAAAGAGACCCAGTACTTC. This translates into CAWTVSKETQYF.

With respect to this clonotype: A much bigger clone sits one base away, suggesting this may be a read error. The chain is built from TRBV10-3 and TRBJ2-7; 7 bases match TRBD1. Germline-derived CDR1 and CDR2 are ENHRY and SYGVKD. CDR3 length: 12 amino acids. The J segment lost 5 bases and the V segment lost 7 bases, leaving 5 bases of the junction unmatched. Here the CDR3 DNA reads TGTGCCATCAAGACAGGGACGGACGAGCAGTACTTC. Translated, it gives CAIKTGTDEQYF.

This clonotype was counted many times. J is TRBJ2-7 and V is TRBV28, with D perhaps TRBD2 (5 bases). Per germline, CDR1 MDHEN and CDR2 SYDVKM. Trimming removed 8 bases from V and 5 bases from J, with 13 bases in between. The CDR3 length is 12 residues. Here the CDR3 DNA reads TGTGCCAGCGCTGGGAGTGTCGACGAGCAGTACTTC. Amino acid sequence: CASAGSVDEQYF.

In its sample, this clonotype was seen many times. V gene TRBV7-9 combines with J gene TRBJ2-5, with a tentative D call TRBD1 (5 bases). The germline CDR1 and CDR2 sequences are SEHNR and FQNEAQ (reference sequence). This CDR3 contains 14 residues. V was pared by 3 bases and J by 2 bases, with 10 bases between. The CDR3 nucleotides read TGTGCCAGCAGCTTCCCGACAGAACAAGAGACCCAGTACTTC. The encoded protein is CASSFPTEQETQYF.

The gene calls are TRBV15 and TRBJ1-1, with D unclear. V lost 8 bases to trimming and J lost 8 bases, with 21 bases between them. CDR1 LNHNV and CDR2 YYDKDF come from the germline V gene (reference sequence). The CDR3 is made up of 14 amino acids. CDR3: CATRKVGATREAFF. CDR3 sequence (DNA): TGTGCCACCCGCAAAGTAGGCGCAACTAGGGAAGCTTTCTTT.

The chain couples TRBV3-1 to TRBJ2-7; 11 bases match TRBD2. The germline gives CDR1 LGHDT, CDR2 YNNKEL (reference sequence). The trim removed 2 bases at V and 9 bases at J, leaving 9 bases unmatched. CDR3 length: 15 residues. CDR3 DNA: TGTGCCAGCAGCCAATCAGGTCTAGCGGGAGGCGCGCAGTACTTC. Encoded protein: CASSQSGLAGGAQYF.

In the case of this clonotype: Germline and junction disagree at one end, which may indicate a read error. The J gene is TRBJ2-3, the V gene TRBV5-1, with unresolved D. Per the germline V gene, CDR1 is SGHRS and CDR2 is YFSETQ. The CDR3 is 14 residues long. CDR3 coding DNA: TGCGCCAGCAGCTTGGCCTCGCAGGCAGATGCGCAGTATTTT. This sequence encodes CASSLASQADAQYF.

This clonotype is a singleton in its sample. The rearrangement links TRBV12-3 or TRBV12-4 to TRBJ1-1; D unresolved. Trimming removed 4 bases at V and 4 bases at J, with 16 bases between. The length of the CDR3 is 15 residues. CDR3 sequence reads: CASSSYGFGGTEAFF. For the CDR3, the DNA is TGTGCCAGCAGTTCCTACGGGTTCGGAGGCACTGAAGCTTTCTTT.